These 31 T cell receptor beta chains share one sample of origin, sequenced in a study of identical twins listed by TCRdb under 2016. To prepare the library, 5' RACE was applied. Reads for this sample came from an Illumina HiSeq 2000. TCRdb ran its own pipeline on the public reads, namely fastp trimming at Q25 and MiXCR clone calling, and kept in-frame beta chains. Each entry is one CDR3 protein sequence, shown with its most common DNA and genes. The sample data list under 900,000 distinct CDR3 sequences, and 9% to 15% of these were observed just once. Clones ranked in the top ten supply roughly 1.5% of the sample. This sample was also put to use in a study of yellow fever vaccine responses in identical twins.

The material sequenced was PBMCs. The source of these receptors is a woman aged 18-29 years in good health.

This clonotype was found a few times. The chain employs TRBV14 and TRBJ2-1, with TRBD1 matching 7 bases. Trimming cost V 4 bases and J 9 bases; bases outside gene matches: 9. This CDR3 is 14 amino acids long. The V gene's germline CDR1 is SGHDN and CDR2 FVKESK. The CDR3 reads CASSPLTGFGEQFF. The CDR3, as DNA: TGTGCCAGCAGCCCTTTGACAGGGTTCGGTGAGCAGTTCTTC.

This clonotype has ten or more counts. The V gene is TRBV2, the J gene TRBJ2-3; perhaps TRBD2 as D (5 bases). In germline, CDR1 is SNHLY, CDR2 FYNNEI. Between the trimmed V and J ends, which lost 8 bases and 0 bases, there was a span of 12 bases. The CDR3 extends over 14 amino acids. CDR3 bases: TGTGCCAGCGGGAAAGCGGTTAGCACAGATACGCAGTATTTT. It encodes CASGKAVSTDTQYF.

This chain's CDR3 is CASSHRDRANEQYF. CDR3 nucleotides: TGTGCCAGCAGCCACCGGGACAGGGCTAACGAGCAGTACTTC. This chain connects TRBV5-6 to TRBJ2-7, with 9 bases aligning to TRBD1. Unmatched junction bases numbered 7, after V lost 4 bases and J lost 5 bases. The CDR3 spans 14 residues. Per the germline V gene, CDR1 is SGHDT and CDR2 is YYEEEE.

The chain joins TRBV29-1 to TRBJ2-3, with D hard to call. CDR1 is SQVTM, CDR2 ANQGSEA, per germline. The CDR3 loop spans 13 amino acids. Between the trimmed V and J ends, which lost 5 bases and 8 bases, there was a span of 17 bases. CDR3 residues: CSVRWAQGITQYF. CDR3 DNA sequence: TGCAGCGTTCGTTGGGCTCAAGGTATTACGCAGTATTTT.

This clonotype came up many times. The V call is TRBV12-3 or TRBV12-4, the J call TRBJ2-5; 11 bases map to TRBD1. V lost 5 bases and J lost 4; bases outside the gene matches: 6. There are 15 residues in the CDR3. The CDR3 sequence: CASSPGTGGLETQYF. CDR3 sequence (DNA): TGTGCCAGCAGTCCCGGGACAGGGGGTTTAGAGACCCAGTACTTC.

This clonotype was seen repeatedly, ten times or more. The chain carries TRBV27 and TRBJ1-5, with a weak D call TRBD1 (5 bases). The V and J ends lost 2 bases and 4 bases respectively, with 12 bases between them. Germline values: CDR1 MNHEY, CDR2 SMNVEV (reference sequence). CDR3 size: 15 residues. In nucleotides, the CDR3 is TGTGCCAGCAGTTTAGTGTGGCAGGGAAATCAGCCCCAGCATTTT. Encoded protein: CASSLVWQGNQPQHF.

Only a few counts were recorded for this clonotype. This sequence joins TRBV20-1 and TRBJ2-1, with 9 bases that match TRBD2. CDR1 is DFQATT and CDR2 is SNEGSKA in the germline V gene (reference sequence). CDR3 size: 15 residues. V shed 3 bases, J shed 7 bases, and the junction held 10 bases outside the gene matches. CDR3 sequence: CSARGPGLAWNEQFF. Written as DNA, the CDR3 is TGCAGTGCTAGGGGTCCGGGACTAGCTTGGAATGAGCAGTTCTTC.

This sequence joins TRBV20-1 and TRBJ1-2; unclear D gene. V was trimmed by 2 bases and J by 7 bases, leaving 11 bases between them. Per germline, CDR1 DFQATT and CDR2 SNEGSKA (reference sequence). The length of the CDR3 is 12 residues. CDR3 in DNA: TGCAGTGCTAGAAGAGGGTCCGGTGGCTACACCTTC. This codes for CSARRGSGGYTF.

This sequence joins TRBV29-1 and TRBJ2-7; D is possibly TRBD2 (6 bases). The CDR3 has 12 amino acids. CDR1 SQVTM and CDR2 ANQGSEA come from the germline V gene. V lost 5 bases, J lost 6 bases, and 14 bases lay in between. This chain's CDR3 is CSVQSGGVEQYF. The CDR3 coding sequence is TGCAGCGTTCAAAGCGGAGGGGTCGAGCAGTACTTC.

The V gene is TRBV12-3 or TRBV12-4, the J gene TRBJ2-3, with D tentatively TRBD1 (6 bases). There are 14 residues in the CDR3. V shed 6 bases and J shed 7 bases, with 17 bases lying between them. CDR3 DNA: TGTGCCAGCAGCAAAAACGAGGGGGTGTATACGCAGTATTTT. It translates to CASSKNEGVYTQYF.

The genes are TRBV10-3 and TRBJ2-2; a possible D gene is TRBD2 (5 bases). V lost 5 bases and J lost 7, with 11 bases in between. This CDR3 is 13 amino acids long. The germline gives CDR1 ENHRY, CDR2 SYGVKD. The CDR3 sequence is CAISKLDRGELFF. The CDR3 nucleotides are TGTGCCATCAGTAAACTAGATCGCGGGGAGCTGTTTTTT.

CDR3 coding DNA: TGTGCCAGCAGCTTGGGACAGGGGGACTTGAACACCGGGGAGCTGTTTTTT. As protein: CASSLGQGDLNTGELFF. The chain employs TRBV7-9 and TRBJ2-2; TRBD1 aligns across 11 bases. Per the germline V gene, CDR1 is SEHNR and CDR2 is FQNEAQ (reference sequence). Trimming took 3 bases from V and 1 from J; bases not matched to a gene: 4. The CDR3 is 17 amino acids.

The chain recombines TRBV29-1 with TRBJ1-2; D is unclear. The CDR3 length is 13 residues. V lost 4 bases and J lost 4, with 13 bases in between. Germline-derived CDR1 and CDR2 are SQVTM and ANQGSEA. The CDR3 spells CSVAPRLGYGYTF. Written as DNA, the CDR3 is TGCAGCGTTGCCCCCAGACTGGGCTATGGCTACACCTTC.

This chain links TRBV6-5 with TRBJ1-1; no definite D call. This CDR3 has 16 amino acids. From germline, CDR1 is MNHEY and CDR2 SVGAGI. Trimming left V 0 bases short and J 1 base short, with 12 bases between. DNA of the CDR3: TGTGCCAGCAGTTACTCGAAGAGGACGGCGAACACTGAAGCTTTCTTT. The encoded protein is CASSYSKRTANTEAFF.

The J gene is TRBJ1-1, the V gene TRBV10-3, with 8 bases that match TRBD1. The V gene end was trimmed by 0 bases and the J gene end by 6 bases; junction bases not matched to a gene: 9. Germline V gene lookup returns CDR1 ENHRY and CDR2 SYGVKD. The CDR3 has 16 amino acids. Written as DNA, the CDR3 is TGTGCCATCAGTGAGTCTGGCGGACAGGGCTACGCTGAAGCTTTCTTT. Translation gives CAISESGGQGYAEAFF.

CDR3 bases: TGCAGCGTCAGCAGGGGGCAAGGCACTGAAGCTTTCTTT. Residues: CSVSRGQGTEAFF. The rearrangement uses TRBV29-1 and TRBJ1-1; TRBD1 matches at 8 bases. The V segment lost 6 bases and the J segment 4 bases; nucleotides outside the gene matches: 7. The CDR3 has 13 residues. Germline V gene sequence: CDR1 SQVTM, CDR2 ANQGSEA.

CDR3 DNA: TGTGCCAGCAGTTCGGTTTTTGAAGCCAAAAACATTCAGTACTTC. It encodes CASSSVFEAKNIQYF. V is TRBV28 and J is TRBJ2-4; D is undetermined. The CDR3 is 15 amino acids. Trimming removed 4 bases from V and 0 bases from J, with 10 bases in between. The V gene's germline CDR1 is MDHEN and CDR2 SYDVKM. The full variable domain, completed using reference TRBV28 and TRBJ2-4, is DVKVTQSSRYLVKRTGEKVFLECVQDMDHENMFWYRQDPGLGLRLIYFSYDVKMKEKGDIPEGYSVSREKKERFSLILESASTNQTSMYLCASSSVFEAKNIQYFGAGTRLSVL.

In its sample, this clonotype was seen many times. The genes are TRBV28 and TRBJ2-2, with 9 nucleotides matching TRBD1. Germline V lookup: CDR1 MDHEN, CDR2 SYDVKM. This CDR3 is built from 13 residues. Trimming cost V 8 bases and J 3 bases; bases outside gene matches: 1. CDR3 sequence: CASGQGYTGELFF. In DNA form, the CDR3 reads TGTGCCAGCGGACAGGGGTACACCGGGGAGCTGTTTTTT.

The chain uses TRBV12-3 or TRBV12-4 and TRBJ2-7, with D maybe TRBD2 (5 bases). V was cut by 3 bases and J by 9 bases, with 18 bases left in between. CDR3 size: 14 residues. The CDR3 region has the DNA TGTGCCAGCAGTTTTCGGGGATCTCTTCAGTGGCAGTACTTC. Translating it yields CASSFRGSLQWQYF.

This clonotype was detected many times. The V call is TRBV6-4, the J call TRBJ2-1; D unclear. This CDR3 has 13 residues. Trimming removed 2 bases at V and 9 bases at J, with 11 bases between. Germline CDR1 MRHNA, CDR2 SNTAGT. CDR3 in amino acids: CASSDASPGEQFF. CDR3 in DNA: TGTGCCAGCAGTGACGCTAGTCCCGGTGAGCAGTTCTTC.

This clonotype was seen more than once but under ten times. The chain joins TRBV7-2 to TRBJ2-4; D gene uncertain. CDR3 length equals 15 residues. Per the germline V gene, CDR1 is SGHTA and CDR2 is FQGNSA. V dropped 5 bases and J dropped 3 bases, with 14 bases sitting between them. The CDR3 DNA follows: TGTGCCAGCAGCCCTCTGACCGTGGTCAAAAACATTCAGTACTTC. Translating it yields CASSPLTVVKNIQYF.

This clonotype has only a few counts. A read error may account for a junction end that differs from germline. The chain has TRBV20-1 and TRBJ1-5; D not certain. The CDR3 is 18 residues long. CDR1 is DFQATT and CDR2 is SNEGSKA in the germline V gene (reference sequence). CDR3 nucleotides: TGCAGTGCTATCGGGCGGGTGATAGGGAGGTACAGCAATCGGCCCCAGCATTTT. It specifies CSAIGRVIGRYSNRPQHF.

J is TRBJ2-3 and V is TRBV14; D call uncertain. V lost 0 bases and J lost 2, with 15 bases in between. The CDR3 runs to 17 residues. Germline V gives CDR1 SGHDN, CDR2 FVKESK. In DNA, the CDR3 is TGTGCCAGCAGCCAAGATGAATTCGCCCAAATCACAGATACGCAGTATTTT. Its protein product is CASSQDEFAQITDTQYF.

The chain carries TRBV5-1 and TRBJ1-4; TRBD1 is a possible D gene (5 bases). The germline V gene has CDR1 SGHRS and CDR2 YFSETQ. The CDR3 contains 13 residues. The ends were cut back, 5 bases at V and 5 bases at J, with 10 bases in the middle. Here the CDR3 DNA reads TGCGCCAGCAGGCTAAGGGGAAATGAAAAACTGTTTTTT. Protein product: CASRLRGNEKLFF.

This clonotype was detected a few times. This chain connects TRBV24-1 to TRBJ1-1; no clear D. Trimming shortened V by 9 bases and J by 1 base, and 11 bases separated the two germline ends. This CDR3 comprises 13 residues. Germline-derived CDR1 and CDR2 are KGHDR and SFDVKD. The CDR3 nucleotides are TGTGCCACCCGCACGGGCCCGAACACTGAAGCTTTCTTT. Its protein is CATRTGPNTEAFF.

The rearrangement links TRBV20-1 to TRBJ2-1; 10 bases match TRBD2. This CDR3 has 16 residues. Germline values: CDR1 DFQATT, CDR2 SNEGSKA (reference sequence). CDR3 bases: TGCAGCTCTCAAGCGGCTAGCGGGAGAATAGTGGATGAGCAGTTCTTC. This encodes CSSQAASGRIVDEQFF.

This clonotype was seen a few times. The CDR3 DNA follows: TGCAGTGCTAGAGCGGACAGAACTGACTATGGCTACACCTTC. The encoded protein is CSARADRTDYGYTF. The gene calls are TRBV20-1 and TRBJ1-2; D might be TRBD1 (6 bases). The CDR3 loop spans 14 amino acids. Trimming took 1 base from V and 3 from J, leaving 12 bases between them. Looked up from germline, CDR1 is DFQATT and CDR2 is SNEGSKA (reference sequence).

This chain uses TRBV24-1 with TRBJ2-2; D gene uncertain. Per germline, CDR1 KGHDR and CDR2 SFDVKD. The ends were cut back, 4 bases at V and 1 base at J, with 12 bases in the middle. CDR3 length: 16 amino acids. CDR3 sequence reads: CATSDPDWENTGELFF. The DNA of the CDR3 is TGTGCCACCAGTGACCCCGACTGGGAGAACACCGGGGAGCTGTTTTTT.

In its sample, this clonotype was seen many times. The chain recombines TRBV29-1 with TRBJ2-2, with D possibly called TRBD1 or TRBD2 (6 bases each). This CDR3 is 14 amino acids long. With 6 bases removed from V and 5 bases from J, the gap between germline ends came to 16 bases. Germline loops: CDR1 SQVTM, CDR2 ANQGSEA. The CDR3, as DNA: TGCAGCGTGACCCTCCGGGGGCGTACCGGGGAGCTGTTTTTT. It encodes CSVTLRGRTGELFF.

There are a few counts of this clonotype. V gene TRBV18 combines with J gene TRBJ2-7; 10 bases match TRBD1. V lost 2 bases and J lost 5; bases outside the gene matches: 6. The CDR3 loop spans 15 amino acids. Germline V gene sequence: CDR1 KGHSH, CDR2 LQKENI. CDR3 loop: CASSPMGQGLDEQYF. As DNA, the CDR3 is TGTGCCAGCTCACCAATGGGACAGGGGCTGGACGAGCAGTACTTC.

This clonotype has more than one count but fewer than ten. The chain links TRBV5-1 to TRBJ1-5, with TRBD1 identical over 10 bases. Germline V gene lookup returns CDR1 SGHRS and CDR2 YFSETQ. The CDR3 spans 15 residues. Losses at the gene ends were 4 bases for V and 4 bases for J; bases not matched to a gene: 5. The CDR3 nucleotides are TGCGCCAGCAGCCCGACGGGACAGGGGAATCAGCCCCAGCATTTT. Translation: CASSPTGQGNQPQHF. Full variable domain (rest looked up from reference TRBV5-1 and TRBJ1-5): KAGVTQTPRYLIKTRGQQVTLSCSPISGHRSVSWYQQTPGQGLQFLFEYFSETQRNKGNFPGRFSGRQFSNSRSEMNVSTLELGDSALYLCASSPTGQGNQPQHFGDGTRLSIL.